One sample yielded the 24 T cell receptor beta chains listed below, sequenced in a study of blood T cell repertoires in COVID-19. Profiled with immunoSEQ multiplex PCR; TCRdb holds only in-frame clones, not every one. Of roughly 160,000 clones listed, roughly 90% were seen once; the top ten hold 25% to 30%. Sequencing was performed on peripheral blood. All receptors derive from a man in his sixties with acute or convalescent COVID-19.

This clone was seen only a few times. The chain joins TRBV6-1 to TRBJ2-7; TRBD2 aligns across 7 bases. Germline V gene sequence: CDR1 MNHNS, CDR2 SASEGT. The CDR3 extends over 15 amino acids. V shed 6 bases and J 4 bases; nucleotides not matched to a gene: 12. The CDR3 sequence: CASRSGGAGNYEQYV. CDR3 nucleotide sequence: TGTGCCAGCAGATCGGGGGGAGCGGGGAATTACGAGCAGTACGTC.

The V call is TRBV18, the J call TRBJ2-3; 15 nucleotides align to TRBD2. Unmatched junction bases numbered 20, after V lost 4 bases and J lost 6 bases. The CDR3 runs to 21 residues. Looked up from germline, CDR1 is KGHSH and CDR2 is LQKENI. The DNA of the CDR3 is TGTGCCAGCTCACGTTCGGGAGCGATCTCGGGACTAGCGGGGGGCCTGGATACGCAGTATTTT. Encoded protein: CASSRSGAISGLAGGLDTQYF.

This sequence joins TRBV4-1 and TRBJ2-3; 12 bases are a match to TRBD2. CDR1 is MGHRA, CDR2 YSYEKL, per germline. V trimming: 5 bases; J trimming: 4 bases; junction bases outside the gene matches: 4. The length of the CDR3 is 15 residues. The CDR3 here is CASSSRLAGADTQYF. DNA for the CDR3: TGCGCCAGCAGCTCCCGACTAGCGGGAGCAGATACGCAGTATTTT.

V usage is TRBV4-2 and J usage is TRBJ1-1; D gene ambiguous. Germline V CDR1 and CDR2: LGHNA, YNFKEQ. This CDR3 is built from 13 residues. V was cut by 1 base and J by 1 base, with 4 bases left in between. CDR3 loop: CASSQAGNTEAFF. The CDR3 DNA reads TGTGCCAGCAGCCAAGCAGGGAACACTGAAGCTTTCTTT.

The rearrangement links TRBV27 to TRBJ2-6, with D hard to call. The germline V gene encodes CDR1 MNHEY and CDR2 SMNVEV (reference sequence). Trimming stripped 5 bases from V and 8 bases from J, with 10 bases between. This CDR3 spans 13 amino acids. The CDR3 nucleotides read TGTGCCAGCAGTCTTGCGTCTTCCAACGTCCTGACTTTC. This sequence encodes CASSLASSNVLTF.

The J gene is TRBJ2-3, the V gene TRBV19; TRBD1 is a possible D gene (5 bases). Germline loops: CDR1 LNHDA, CDR2 SQIVND (reference sequence). With 6 bases removed from V and 0 bases from J, the gap between germline ends came to 13 bases. The CDR3 is made up of 15 amino acids. The CDR3 coding sequence is TGTGCCAGTAGCCCGGTTGACAGTAGCACAGATACGCAGTATTTT. Amino acids: CASSPVDSSTDTQYF.

This chain links TRBV27 with TRBJ2-3; tentative D call: TRBD2 (7 bases). V lost 6 bases and J 2 bases, leaving 21 bases between the germline ends. This CDR3 has 17 amino acids. Germline CDR1 MNHEY, CDR2 SMNVEV (reference sequence). The CDR3 nucleotides read TGTGCCAGCAGCCCCATTGAGGTGGGGGGGCTCACAGATACGCAGTATTTT. Its protein product is CASSPIEVGGLTDTQYF.

V is TRBV5-1 and J is TRBJ1-4; the D gene is possibly TRBD1 (6 bases). This CDR3 comprises 14 residues. The V and J ends lost 0 bases and 4 bases respectively, with 7 bases between them. Germline-derived CDR1 and CDR2 are SGHRS and YFSETQ. The CDR3 region has the DNA TGCGCCAGCAGCTTGGCACAGGGTAATGAAAAACTGTTTTTT. Protein sequence: CASSLAQGNEKLFF.

This clone was seen at least ten times. This chain links TRBV5-4 with TRBJ2-5; TRBD2 matches at 9 bases. CDR1 is SGHNT, CDR2 YYREEE, per germline (reference sequence). The CDR3 loop spans 16 amino acids. The V and J ends lost 0 bases and 3 bases, in that order; junction bases with no gene match: 6. The CDR3: CASSLEGVAGEETQYF. CDR3 coding DNA: TGTGCCAGCAGCTTGGAAGGGGTAGCGGGAGAAGAGACCCAGTACTTC.

The rearrangement links TRBV5-1 to TRBJ1-1, with D uncertain. Trimming removed 4 bases from V and 1 base from J, with 20 bases in between. There are 17 residues in the CDR3. CDR1 SGHRS and CDR2 YFSETQ come from the germline V gene. CDR3 nucleotides: TGCGCCAGCAGCCCTCAGAGGTCCTGGCGGAAGAACACTGAAGCTTTCTTT. Amino acid sequence: CASSPQRSWRKNTEAFF.

The chain couples TRBV24-1 to TRBJ1-2; 11 nucleotides match TRBD1. The CDR3 has 15 amino acids. CDR1 is KGHDR, CDR2 SFDVKD, per germline. The V gene end was trimmed by 3 bases and the J gene end by 8 bases; junction bases not matched to a gene: 7. The CDR3 spells CATSDVDRGRGGYTF. CDR3 DNA: TGTGCCACCAGTGATGTGGACAGGGGGCGTGGGGGCTACACCTTC.

The chain couples TRBV6-4 to TRBJ2-6; a possible D gene is TRBD1 (5 bases). Germline V gives CDR1 MRHNA, CDR2 SNTAGT. Trimming pared 4 bases from V and 4 bases from J, leaving 8 bases between. This CDR3 spans 14 amino acids. CDR3 coding DNA: TGTGCCAGCAGTGCAGGGCCCGGGGCCAACGTCCTGACTTTC. This gives the protein CASSAGPGANVLTF.

This chain connects TRBV5-8 to TRBJ2-3; 13 bases agree with TRBD2. The CDR3 contains 16 residues. Germline CDR1 and CDR2: SGHTS and YDEGEE. V lost 4 bases, J lost 4 bases, and 6 bases stayed unmatched. The CDR3 nucleotides read TGTGCCAGCAGCATCGGACTAGCGGGGGACGCAGATACGCAGTATTTT. It is translated as CASSIGLAGDADTQYF.

The chain is built from TRBV3-1 (or the pseudogene TRBV3-2) and TRBJ1-1, with D possibly matching TRBD1 (6 bases). The V gene's germline CDR1 is LGHDT and CDR2 YNNKEL (reference sequence). The CDR3 contains 13 residues. V shed 5 bases and J shed 4 bases, with 11 bases lying between them. The CDR3 region has the DNA TGTGCCAGCAGCTCAGCGGGGGCCACTGAAGCTTTCTTT. It codes for CASSSAGATEAFF.

This chain links TRBV5-4 with TRBJ1-2; a weak D match, TRBD1 (5 bases). CDR1 and CDR2 (germline): SGHNT, YYREEE (reference sequence). The CDR3 contains 16 residues. V lost 4 bases to trimming and J lost 1 base, with 17 bases between them. The CDR3 sequence: CASSGASRPSNYGYTF. The CDR3 region has the DNA TGTGCCAGCAGCGGGGCTTCCCGGCCCAGTAACTATGGCTACACCTTC.

This sequence joins TRBV6-2 or TRBV6-3 and TRBJ2-2, with D possibly being TRBD2 (7 bases). Germline V gene lookup returns CDR1 MNHEY and CDR2 SVGEGT. V dropped 2 bases and J dropped 5 bases, with 21 bases sitting between them. The CDR3 has 18 residues. In nucleotides, the CDR3 is TGTGCCAGCAGTTACCCCCTCCAGGGGTCGGGAGGAACCGGGGAGCTGTTTTTT. The encoded protein is CASSYPLQGSGGTGELFF.

This clone was found once. The chain couples TRBV6-5 to TRBJ2-5; 9 bases fit TRBD1. CDR3 length: 14 residues. Germline CDR1 MNHEY, CDR2 SVGAGI. With 6 bases clipped from V and 5 bases from J, the junction kept 7 bases outside the gene matches. The CDR3 DNA follows: TGTGCCAGCAGGCGACAGGGGGTAATCGAGACCCAGTACTTC. Its protein is CASRRQGVIETQYF.

The chain employs TRBV7-9 and TRBJ1-4; perhaps TRBD1 as D (5 bases). Per germline, CDR1 SEHNR and CDR2 FQNEAQ (reference sequence). CDR3 length equals 15 residues. V dropped 6 bases and J dropped 7 bases, with 18 bases sitting between them. In DNA form, the CDR3 reads TGTGCCAGCAGTCACCCCTCGGGGGAGGGTGAAAAACTGTTTTTT. The encoded protein is CASSHPSGEGEKLFF.

V usage is TRBV12-5 and J usage is TRBJ1-2; D is undetermined. Germline lookup yields CDR1 LGHNT and CDR2 FRNRAP. CDR3 length: 12 amino acids. Trimming removed 5 bases from V and 0 bases from J, with 4 bases in between. The CDR3 DNA reads as TGTGCTAGTGGTCTCTCTAACTATGGCTACACCTTC. Protein sequence: CASGLSNYGYTF.

The rearrangement joins TRBV7-9 to TRBJ1-4; 8 bases are shared with TRBD1. The CDR3 length is 13 residues. Germline CDR1 and CDR2: SEHNR and FQNEAQ (reference sequence). V shed 9 bases and J 10 bases; nucleotides not matched to a gene: 10. The CDR3: CASGAGGNRKLFF. The DNA of the CDR3 is TGTGCCAGTGGGGCAGGGGGCAATCGAAAACTGTTTTTT.

Written as DNA, the CDR3 is TGTGCCAGCAGTCAGGACAGGGACAATGAGCAGTTCTTC. This gives the protein CASSQDRDNEQFF. This chain links TRBV6-6 with TRBJ2-1; TRBD1 matches 8 bases. The V gene's germline CDR1 is MNHNY and CDR2 SVGAGI (reference sequence). V shed 5 bases, J shed 5 bases, and the junction held 2 bases outside the gene matches. This CDR3 has 13 residues.

The sample holds one count of this clone. The CDR3 sequence is CASSHRGGTGELFF. The CDR3 nucleotides read TGTGCCAGCAGTCACAGGGGTGGGACCGGGGAGCTGTTTTTT. The gene calls are TRBV7-3 and TRBJ2-2; 7 bases line up with TRBD1. The CDR3 runs to 14 residues. The ends lost 6 bases at V and 5 bases at J; junction bases unmatched: 6. Germline assignment: CDR1 SGHTA and CDR2 FQGTGA.

This sequence joins TRBV5-6 and TRBJ2-1; 13 bases match TRBD2. With 4 bases clipped from V and 10 bases from J, the junction kept 11 bases outside the gene matches. Germline CDR1 is SGHDT and CDR2 is YYEEEE. The CDR3 is 16 amino acids. The CDR3 DNA reads as TGTGCCAGCAGCCTCCTAGTAGGACTAGCGGGGGACGAGCAGTTCTTC. It encodes CASSLLVGLAGDEQFF.

V usage is TRBV9 and J usage is TRBJ1-5, with TRBD1 matching over 8 bases. After removal of 4 bases from V and 7 bases from J, the junction contained 7 bases not matched to a gene. The CDR3 has 14 residues. Germline values: CDR1 SGDLS, CDR2 YYNGEE. CDR3 coding DNA: TGTGCCAGCAGCCTTGGACAGGGCGGACAGCCCCAGCATTTT. Its protein is CASSLGQGGQPQHF. Supplemented by reference TRBV9 and TRBJ1-5, the full variable domain reads DSGVTQTPKHLITATGQRVTLRCSPRSGDLSVYWYQQSLDQGLQFLIQYYNGEERAKGNILERFSAQQFPDLHSELNLSSLELGDSALYFCASSLGQGGQPQHFGDGTRLSIL.